Each of the 2 T cell receptor beta chains below was sequenced from the same sample in a study of graft-versus-host responses after intestinal transplantation. Measured with immunoSEQ multiplex PCR; TCRdb has only the in-frame clones, and not every one. The sample contains around 36,000 clones, more than 90% of which appear only once. No cognate antigen is known for these TCRs. The sample here was unstimulated CD8+ T cells sorted from spleen or lymph node cells, taken before transplant. These receptors came from a human donor who was the organ donor for an intestinal transplant.

This clone has just one count. The V call is TRBV6-6, the J call TRBJ2-7; D may be TRBD2 (6 bases). The germline V and J ends were trimmed by 6 bases and 2 bases, with 17 bases remaining between them. The CDR3 sequence is 15 residues long. Germline lookup yields CDR1 MNHNY and CDR2 SVGAGI (reference sequence). The CDR3 protein is CASSFTRDSPYEQYF. CDR3 DNA sequence: TGTGCCAGCAGCTTTACACGGGACTCCCCCTACGAGCAGTACTTC.

The V gene is TRBV27, the J gene TRBJ2-7; the D gene is possibly TRBD1 (6 bases). CDR1 is MNHEY and CDR2 is SMNVEV in the germline V gene (reference sequence). The CDR3 sequence is 15 residues long. V dropped 1 base and J dropped 0 bases, with 10 bases sitting between them. The CDR3 loop is CASSLWGLPSYEQYF. For the CDR3, the DNA is TGTGCCAGCAGTTTATGGGGGCTCCCCTCCTACGAGCAGTACTTC.